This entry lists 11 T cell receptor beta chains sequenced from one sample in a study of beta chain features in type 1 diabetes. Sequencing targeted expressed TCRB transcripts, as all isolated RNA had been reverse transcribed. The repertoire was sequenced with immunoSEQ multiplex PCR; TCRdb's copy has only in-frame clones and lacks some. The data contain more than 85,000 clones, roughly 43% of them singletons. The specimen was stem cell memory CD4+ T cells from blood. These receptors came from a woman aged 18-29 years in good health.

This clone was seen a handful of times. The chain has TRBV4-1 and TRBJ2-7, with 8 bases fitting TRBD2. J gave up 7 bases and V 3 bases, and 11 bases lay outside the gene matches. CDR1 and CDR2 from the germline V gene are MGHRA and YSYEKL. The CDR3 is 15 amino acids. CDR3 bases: TGCGCCAGCAGCCAGGAGGGAGCGGGAGTCCGGGAGCAGTACTTC. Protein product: CASSQEGAGVREQYF.

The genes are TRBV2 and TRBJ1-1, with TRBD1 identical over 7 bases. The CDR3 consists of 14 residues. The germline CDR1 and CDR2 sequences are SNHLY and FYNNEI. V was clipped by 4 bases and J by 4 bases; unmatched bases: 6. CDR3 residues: CASSVPTGTTEAFF. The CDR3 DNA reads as TGTGCCAGCAGTGTACCGACAGGGACCACTGAAGCTTTCTTT. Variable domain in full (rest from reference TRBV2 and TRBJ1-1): EPEVTQTPSHQVTQMGQEVILRCVPISNHLYFYWYRQILGQKVEFLVSFYNNEISEKSEIFDDQFSVERPDGSNFTLKIRSTKLEDSAMYFCASSVPTGTTEAFFGQGTRLTVV.

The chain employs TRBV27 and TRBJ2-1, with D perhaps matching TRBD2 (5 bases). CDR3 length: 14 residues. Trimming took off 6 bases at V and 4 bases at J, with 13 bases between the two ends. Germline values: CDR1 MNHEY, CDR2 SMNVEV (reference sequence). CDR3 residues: CASRSLSGYNEQFF. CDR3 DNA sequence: TGTGCCAGCAGATCGCTGAGCGGTTACAATGAGCAGTTCTTC.

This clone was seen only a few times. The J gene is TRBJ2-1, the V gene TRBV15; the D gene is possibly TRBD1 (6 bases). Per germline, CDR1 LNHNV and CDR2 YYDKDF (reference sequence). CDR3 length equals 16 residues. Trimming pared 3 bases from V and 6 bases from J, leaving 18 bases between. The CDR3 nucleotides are TGTGCCACCAGCAGGGAAACAGGGCACCTCGGCAATGAGCAGTTCTTC. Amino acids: CATSRETGHLGNEQFF.

In DNA, the CDR3 is TGTGCCAGCAGTCCCACAGGGCGCTTACAGTTCTTC. Amino acid sequence: CASSPTGRLQFF. This rearrangement joins TRBV28 to TRBJ2-1, with a weak D call TRBD1 (6 bases). Trimming removed 5 bases at V and 13 bases at J, with 15 bases between. The CDR3 is made up of 12 amino acids. Germline V gene data show CDR1 as MDHEN and CDR2 as SYDVKM.

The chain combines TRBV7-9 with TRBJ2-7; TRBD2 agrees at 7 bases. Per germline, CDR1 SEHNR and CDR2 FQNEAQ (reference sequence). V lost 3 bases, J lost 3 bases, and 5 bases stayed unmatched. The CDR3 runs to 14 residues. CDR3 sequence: CASSFLGEGYEQYF. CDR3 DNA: TGTGCCAGCAGCTTCCTCGGGGAGGGCTACGAGCAGTACTTC.

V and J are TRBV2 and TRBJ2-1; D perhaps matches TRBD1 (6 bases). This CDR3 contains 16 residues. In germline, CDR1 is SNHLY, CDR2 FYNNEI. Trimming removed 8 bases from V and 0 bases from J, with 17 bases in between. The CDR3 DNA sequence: TGTGCCAGCGGTTCCGGGACACTAAGCTCCTACAATGAGCAGTTCTTC. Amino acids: CASGSGTLSSYNEQFF.

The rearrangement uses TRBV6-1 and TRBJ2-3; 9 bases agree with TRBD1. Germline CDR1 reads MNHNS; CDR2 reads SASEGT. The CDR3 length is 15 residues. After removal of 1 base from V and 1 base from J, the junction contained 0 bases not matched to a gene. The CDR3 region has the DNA TGTGCCAGCAGTGAAGGACAGGGGGGCACAGATACGCAGTATTTT. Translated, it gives CASSEGQGGTDTQYF.

In nucleotides, the CDR3 is TGTGCCAGCAGGGGACAGACTTACGAGCAGTACTTC. Residues: CASRGQTYEQYF. V usage is TRBV27 and J usage is TRBJ2-7, with 7 bases lining up with TRBD1. From germline, CDR1 is MNHEY and CDR2 SMNVEV (reference sequence). The CDR3 has 12 amino acids. The J segment lost 4 bases and the V segment lost 6 bases, leaving 3 bases of the junction unmatched.

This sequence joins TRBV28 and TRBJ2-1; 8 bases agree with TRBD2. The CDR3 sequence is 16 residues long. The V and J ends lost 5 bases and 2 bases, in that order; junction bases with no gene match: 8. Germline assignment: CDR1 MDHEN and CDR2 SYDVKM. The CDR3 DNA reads TGTGCCAGCAGTCCTGCGGGAGGCAGAACCTACAATGAGCAGTTCTTC. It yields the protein CASSPAGGRTYNEQFF.

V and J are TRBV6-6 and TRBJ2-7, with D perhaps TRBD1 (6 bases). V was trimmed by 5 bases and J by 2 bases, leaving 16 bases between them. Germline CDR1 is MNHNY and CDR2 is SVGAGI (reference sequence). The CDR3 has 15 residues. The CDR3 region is CASSDVAGVTYEQYF. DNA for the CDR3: TGTGCCAGCAGTGATGTAGCAGGGGTGACCTACGAGCAGTACTTC.